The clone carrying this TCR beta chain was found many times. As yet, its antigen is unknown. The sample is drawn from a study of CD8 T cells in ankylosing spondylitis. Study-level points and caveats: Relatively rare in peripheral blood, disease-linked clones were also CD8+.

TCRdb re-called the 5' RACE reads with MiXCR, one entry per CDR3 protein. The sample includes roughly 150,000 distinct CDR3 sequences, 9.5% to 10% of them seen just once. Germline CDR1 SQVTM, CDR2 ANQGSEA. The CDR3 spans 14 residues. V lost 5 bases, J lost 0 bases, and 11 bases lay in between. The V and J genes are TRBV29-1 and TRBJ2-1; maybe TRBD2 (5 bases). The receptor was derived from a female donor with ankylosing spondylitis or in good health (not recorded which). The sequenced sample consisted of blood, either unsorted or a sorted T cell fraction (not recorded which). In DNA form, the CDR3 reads TGCAGCGTTTACGGGGAAAGCTCCTACAATGAGCAGTTCTTC. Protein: CSVYGESSYNEQFF.